This T cell receptor beta chain appears in the sequencing data of a study of cytomegalovirus exposure and HLA in healthy donors. Background on the study: The approximately 100 million unique TCR beta sequences, from roughly 170 million T cells, were found by an earlier analysis.

On this clone: As yet, its antigen is unknown.

The primer mix had 60 Vbeta and 13 Jbeta primers. Generated by immunoSEQ multiplex PCR, the TCRdb table keeps only in-frame clones and is missing some. The sample holds approximately 130,000 clones, about 71% seen once. Overall study findings and caveats: In a later analysis, at a false discovery rate of 0.05, fewer than 20,000 TCR beta sequences matched HLA alleles.

Trimming took 0 bases from V and 2 from J, leaving 12 bases between them. In germline, CDR1 is SGDLS, CDR2 YYNGEE. This CDR3 has 15 amino acids. The sample was PBMCs. J is TRBJ2-7 and V is TRBV9; no clear D gene. The source of this sequence is a woman aged 60-70 years in good health and CMV-seropositive. CDR3 DNA: TGTGCCAGCAGCGTAGGGTCCACCTCGGCCTACGAGCAGTACTTC. Amino acids: CASSVGSTSAYEQYF.